The 12 T cell receptor beta chains below come from one sample, sequenced in a study of vaccination effects on CD4 cells after COVID-19. Sequencing followed a ViraFEST assay step that expanded antigen-specific CD4+ T cells with viral peptide pools. At the end of over 8 days of culture, CD4+ T cells were isolated. Either the BNT162b2 or mRNA-1273 vaccine was given to participants in two doses. TCRdb's table, derived via immunoSEQ multiplex PCR, lists solely in-frame clones and lacks some. The sample has about 80,000 clones, roughly 80% seen once. The antigens for these receptors are not known. This material consisted of CD4+ T cells from PBMCs cultured with HCoV-OC43 spike peptides, taken after COVID-19 vaccination. Subset of the sample: HCoV-OC43 spike overlapping peptide pool stimulation. The receptors shown here come from a human donor who received a COVID-19 vaccine.

The V gene is TRBV6-5, the J gene TRBJ2-2; unclear D gene. CDR1 is MNHEY, CDR2 SVGAGI, per germline. Deletions cut 7 bases from V and 4 bases from J, with 10 bases between. The CDR3 is made up of 13 amino acids. DNA of the CDR3: TGTGCCAGCATCATGGGGTCCACCGGGGAGCTGTTTTTT. As protein: CASIMGSTGELFF.

This clone has just a few counts. DNA of the CDR3: TGTGCCTCCCAAGGGGGCTCGGTGAACACTGAAGCTTTCTTT. Translating it yields CASQGGSVNTEAFF. The V gene is TRBV19, the J gene TRBJ1-1; 7 positions match TRBD1. J was trimmed by 0 bases and V by 11 bases; bases with no gene match: 9. The CDR3 length is 14 residues. The germline V gene has CDR1 LNHDA and CDR2 SQIVND (reference sequence).

This clone showed up just a few times. The chain combines TRBV18 with TRBJ1-3; D gene ambiguous. The CDR3 loop spans 15 amino acids. V lost 2 bases and J 0 bases, leaving 8 bases between the germline ends. Germline-derived CDR1 and CDR2 are KGHSH and LQKENI. The CDR3 loop reads CASSPWQDSGNTIYF. The CDR3 nucleotides are TGTGCCAGCTCACCATGGCAGGACTCTGGAAACACCATATATTTT. The variable domain in full, with the rest retrieved from reference TRBV18 and TRBJ1-3, is NAGVMQNPRHLVRRRGQEARLRCSPMKGHSHVYWYRQLPEEGLKFMVYLQKENIIDESGMPKERFSAEFPKEGPSILRIQQVVRGDSAAYFCASSPWQDSGNTIYFGEGSWLTVV.

This clone was observed a handful of times. This sequence joins TRBV7-9 and TRBJ1-2, with TRBD1 matching over 9 bases. Germline V lookup: CDR1 SEHNR, CDR2 FQNEAQ (reference sequence). CDR3 length equals 15 residues. V lost 0 bases, J lost 7 bases, and 6 bases stayed unmatched. The DNA of the CDR3 is TGTGCCAGCAGCTTAGCGACCGGGACAGGGATTGGCTACACCTTC. It specifies CASSLATGTGIGYTF.

V gene TRBV18 combines with J gene TRBJ1-4, with D tentatively TRBD1 (5 bases). This CDR3 contains 16 residues. Trimming stripped 6 bases from V and 0 bases from J, with 14 bases between. CDR1 is KGHSH and CDR2 is LQKENI in the germline V gene. The DNA for the CDR3 is TGTGCCAGCTCCCTTCTCGGGGCTGCAACTAATGAAAAACTGTTTTTT. Its protein product is CASSLLGAATNEKLFF.

This clone was counted between two and nine times. V is TRBV18 and J is TRBJ1-6, with D possibly matching TRBD1 (5 bases). The V and J ends lost 3 bases and 7 bases respectively, with 10 bases between them. The CDR3 covers 14 residues. The germline V gene encodes CDR1 KGHSH and CDR2 LQKENI. The CDR3 nucleotides are TGTGCCAGCTCACCTGGACAAGTCAATTCACCCCTCCACTTT. Translated, it gives CASSPGQVNSPLHF.

The rearrangement joins TRBV5-1 to TRBJ1-4, with 8 bases matching TRBD1. This CDR3 is 15 amino acids long. The V gene end was trimmed by 0 bases and the J gene end by 6 bases; junction bases not matched to a gene: 4. Germline V lookup: CDR1 SGHRS, CDR2 YFSETQ. The CDR3 sequence is CASSLAGTGDEKLFF. CDR3 nucleotide sequence: TGCGCCAGCAGCTTGGCCGGGACAGGCGATGAAAAACTGTTTTTT. The full variable domain, in which reference TRBV5-1 and TRBJ1-4 provide the parts outside the CDR3, is KAGVTQTPRYLIKTRGQQVTLSCSPISGHRSVSWYQQTPGQGLQFLFEYFSETQRNKGNFPGRFSGRQFSNSRSEMNVSTLELGDSALYLCASSLAGTGDEKLFFGSGTQLSVL.

V and J are TRBV11-2 and TRBJ2-5; TRBD2 matches at 8 bases. The CDR3 length is 14 residues. The junction had 7 bases not matched to a gene; V was cut back by 6 bases and J by 4 bases. CDR1 SGHAT and CDR2 FQNNGV come from the germline V gene. For the CDR3, the DNA is TGTGCCAGCAGGCTGACTAGCGAGGGAGAGACCCAGTACTTC. Translated, it gives CASRLTSEGETQYF. The variable domain in full, completed from reference TRBV11-2 and TRBJ2-5, reads EAGVAQSPRYKIIEKRQSVAFWCNPISGHATLYWYQQILGQGPKLLIQFQNNGVVDDSQLPKDRFSAERLKGVDSTLKIQPAKLEDSAVYLCASRLTSEGETQYFGPGTRLLVL.

CDR3 in DNA: TGCGCCAGCAGCCTACCCCAGGGGTATTTTAACACCGGGGAGCTGTTTTTT. This codes for CASSLPQGYFNTGELFF. The J gene is TRBJ2-2, the V gene TRBV5-1; possibly TRBD1 for D (6 bases). Looked up from germline, CDR1 is SGHRS and CDR2 is YFSETQ. V was trimmed by 4 bases and J by 2 bases, leaving 18 bases between them. The CDR3 totals 17 residues.

This clone was detected only a few times. The chain combines TRBV5-1 with TRBJ1-5, with D possibly being TRBD1 (5 bases). Deletions cut 4 bases from V and 4 bases from J, with 12 bases between. Germline loops: CDR1 SGHRS, CDR2 YFSETQ. The length of the CDR3 is 14 residues. CDR3 sequence: CASSPEGDNQPQHF. In nucleotides, the CDR3 is TGCGCCAGCAGCCCAGAAGGGGATAATCAGCCCCAGCATTTT.

This rearrangement joins TRBV14 to TRBJ2-7; 7 nucleotides align to TRBD1. The J segment lost 4 bases and the V segment lost 4 bases, leaving 4 bases of the junction unmatched. The CDR3 length is 13 residues. CDR1 and CDR2 (germline): SGHDN, FVKESK. CDR3 sequence (DNA): TGTGCCAGCAGCCGGGACAGAAATTACGAGCAGTACGTC. Residues: CASSRDRNYEQYV.

This clone was counted a few times. This rearrangement joins TRBV4-2 to TRBJ1-1, with a weak D call TRBD1 (5 bases). The CDR3 is made up of 11 amino acids. Germline V CDR1 and CDR2: LGHNA, YNFKEQ. The germline V and J ends were trimmed by 6 bases and 8 bases, with 10 bases remaining between them. CDR3 sequence: CASRLKGEAFF. CDR3 nucleotide sequence: TGTGCCAGCAGGCTTAAGGGGGAAGCTTTCTTT.